Presented here are 4 T cell receptor beta chains from one specimen sequenced in a study of T cell responses to AZD1222 COVID-19 vaccine (dated by TCRdb to about 2021). According to the study, the label for this sample's time point signals: baseline before first vaccination. The library was generated by the immunoSEQ multiplex PCR assay. This is the immuneACCESS table as TCRdb keeps it, with only in-frame sequences that have V and J called. A part of the clones is gone; compared with another copy, unresolved V genes explain less than half, and the rest is unexplained. Recorded for this sample are approximately 110,000 clones; around 90% of them occurred a single time. Clones ranked in the top ten supply under 4.5% of the sample. The sample consisted of peripheral blood, taken on day 0 of AZD1222 vaccination. The receptors were gathered from an adult in good health.

The J gene is TRBJ1-2, the V gene TRBV2; the match to TRBD1 covers 11 bases. From germline, CDR1 is SNHLY and CDR2 FYNNEI. V lost 3 bases and J lost 1; bases outside the gene matches: 4. The CDR3 spans 16 residues. The CDR3 here is CASSDPGQGVNYGYTF. Here the CDR3 DNA reads TGTGCCAGCAGTGATCCGGGACAGGGGGTTAACTATGGCTACACCTTC. The complete variable domain, with remaining parts taken from reference TRBV2 and TRBJ1-2, reads EPEVTQTPSHQVTQMGQEVILRCVPISNHLYFYWYRQILGQKVEFLVSFYNNEISEKSEIFDDQFSVERPDGSNFTLKIRSTKLEDSAMYFCASSDPGQGVNYGYTFGSGTRLTVV.

This clone came up a few times. The chain has TRBV4-2 and TRBJ1-4; no clear D gene. The CDR3 has 16 residues. V was trimmed by 1 base and J by 6 bases, leaving 15 bases between them. The germline gives CDR1 LGHNA, CDR2 YNFKEQ. CDR3 sequence: CASSQGEGTGDEKLFF. For the CDR3, the DNA is TGTGCCAGCAGCCAAGGGGAGGGAACGGGTGATGAAAAACTGTTTTTT.

The rearrangement uses TRBV28 and TRBJ1-1; 7 nucleotides line up with TRBD1. The germline V gene encodes CDR1 MDHEN and CDR2 SYDVKM. The V segment lost 6 bases and the J segment 5 bases; nucleotides outside the gene matches: 9. The CDR3 has 14 amino acids. CDR3 sequence: CASRLTGKGTEAFF. The CDR3 DNA follows: TGTGCCAGCAGGTTGACAGGGAAAGGGACTGAAGCTTTCTTT.

The chain is built from TRBV9 and TRBJ2-7; 9 bases align to TRBD2. The CDR3 is 15 residues long. V dropped 1 base and J dropped 7; count of bases not matched to a gene: 9. Germline CDR1 and CDR2: SGDLS and YYNGEE. The CDR3 here is CASSVWGREGEEQYF. The DNA for the CDR3 is TGTGCCAGCAGCGTATGGGGGCGGGAGGGAGAAGAGCAGTACTTC.